The 17 T cell receptor beta chains in this list originate from one sample, sequenced in a study of blood T cell repertoires in COVID-19. Using immunoSEQ multiplex PCR, the repertoire was profiled, and TCRdb retains in-frame clones only, with some absent. The sample contains approximately 470,000 clones, 70% to 90% of which appear only once. Sequenced: peripheral blood. The source is a human donor in a cohort sampled during active COVID-19.

The chain couples TRBV30 to TRBJ2-5; TRBD1 might be the D (6 bases). Trimming pared 0 bases from V and 4 bases from J, leaving 15 bases between. The CDR3 has 15 amino acids. Germline V gives CDR1 GTSNPN, CDR2 SVGIG (reference sequence). As DNA, the CDR3 is TGTGCCTGGAGTGTACTGGGGGCCTTGGGAGAGACCCAGTACTTC. It codes for CAWSVLGALGETQYF. Using reference TRBV30 and TRBJ2-5 for the parts outside the CDR3, the full variable domain is SQTIHQWPATLVQPVGSPLSLECTVEGTSNPNLYWYRQAAGRGLQLLFYSVGIGQISSEVPQNLSASRPQDRQFILSSKKLLLSDSGFYLCAWSVLGALGETQYFGPGTRLLVL.

The J gene is TRBJ2-3, the V gene TRBV27; 11 bases are a match to TRBD2. V trimming: 3 bases; J trimming: 5 bases; junction bases outside the gene matches: 10. This CDR3 contains 17 residues. In germline, CDR1 is MNHEY, CDR2 SMNVEV (reference sequence). The CDR3 loop reads CASSFRLAGGPRDTQYF. The CDR3 coding sequence is TGTGCCAGCAGTTTCCGTTTAGCGGGAGGGCCGAGAGATACGCAGTATTTT.

This chain links TRBV3-1 (or the pseudogene TRBV3-2) with TRBJ2-3; D possibly corresponds to TRBD2 (6 bases). The germline V and J ends were trimmed by 6 bases and 6 bases, with 13 bases remaining between them. This CDR3 spans 13 amino acids. Per the germline V gene, CDR1 is LGHDT and CDR2 is YNNKEL (reference sequence). Written as DNA, the CDR3 is TGTGCCAGCAGAGACTGGGGGGAGGATACGCAGTATTTT. Amino acid sequence: CASRDWGEDTQYF.

The rearrangement uses TRBV29-1 and TRBJ2-2, with D maybe TRBD1 (5 bases). Per the germline V gene, CDR1 is SQVTM and CDR2 is ANQGSEA. V was shortened by 4 bases and J by 0 bases, with 9 bases between the two germline ends. The CDR3 has 14 residues. CDR3 coding DNA: TGCAGCGTTGCCAGGGAAGCGAACACCGGGGAGCTGTTTTTT. Translating it yields CSVAREANTGELFF.

The chain carries TRBV2 and TRBJ1-4; 8 positions agree with TRBD1. CDR1 is SNHLY, CDR2 FYNNEI, per germline. This CDR3 has 15 amino acids. The trim removed 2 bases at V and 7 bases at J, leaving 6 bases unmatched. The CDR3 protein is CASSEPHRGAEKLFF. Here the CDR3 DNA reads TGTGCCAGCAGTGAACCCCACAGGGGGGCTGAAAAACTGTTTTTT.

This clone was observed a few times. The genes are TRBV11-2 and TRBJ1-4, with 9 bases lining up with TRBD1. Germline CDR1 SGHAT, CDR2 FQNNGV. The CDR3 contains 14 residues. The J segment lost 8 bases and the V segment lost 4 bases, leaving 5 bases of the junction unmatched. The CDR3 sequence is CASSWDRVDEKLFF. The CDR3 DNA reads TGTGCCAGCAGCTGGGACAGGGTGGACGAAAAACTGTTTTTT.

The chain joins TRBV2 to TRBJ2-2; D unclear. V was pared by 6 bases and J by 0 bases, with 8 bases between. The CDR3 is made up of 14 amino acids. Germline assignment: CDR1 SNHLY and CDR2 FYNNEI. The CDR3 region has the DNA TGTGCCAGCAGGAGGCTATCGAACACCGGGGAGCTGTTTTTT. It yields the protein CASRRLSNTGELFF.

The rearrangement links TRBV29-1 to TRBJ2-5; D is perhaps TRBD1 (6 bases). With 8 bases removed from V and 5 bases from J, the gap between germline ends came to 15 bases. This CDR3 has 12 amino acids. Germline V gene data show CDR1 as SQVTM and CDR2 as ANQGSEA. The CDR3 here is CSSGEPGETQYF. DNA for the CDR3: TGCAGCTCAGGGGAGCCAGGGGAGACCCAGTACTTC.

This chain connects TRBV2 to TRBJ2-3, with D perhaps TRBD2 (6 bases). Trimming left V 4 bases short and J 6 bases short, with 11 bases between. This CDR3 region has 13 residues. The germline gives CDR1 SNHLY, CDR2 FYNNEI. CDR3 protein: CASSGGASDTQYF. The CDR3 DNA sequence: TGTGCCAGCAGTGGCGGGGCCTCCGATACGCAGTATTTT.

The CDR3 loop reads CATSQAGPNSEAFF. CDR3 coding DNA: TGTGCCACCAGTCAGGCAGGGCCTAACTCTGAAGCTTTCTTT. V and J are TRBV24-1 and TRBJ1-1; a weak D match, TRBD1 (5 bases). CDR3 length: 14 residues. Germline CDR1 is KGHDR and CDR2 is SFDVKD. V lost 6 bases to trimming and J lost 6 bases, with 16 bases between them.

The gene calls are TRBV4-3 and TRBJ2-1; D gene unclear. The germline V gene encodes CDR1 LGHNA and CDR2 YSLEER. The CDR3 is 15 residues long. V was shortened by 0 bases and J by 0 bases, with 6 bases between the two germline ends. This chain's CDR3 is CASSQEQYSYNEQFF. The CDR3 DNA reads TGCGCCAGCAGCCAAGAGCAGTACTCCTACAATGAGCAGTTCTTC.

This chain connects TRBV6-5 to TRBJ1-3, with D maybe TRBD1 (6 bases). The CDR3 length is 15 residues. V was pared by 6 bases and J by 0 bases, with 12 bases between. Germline loops: CDR1 MNHEY, CDR2 SVGAGI. The CDR3 loop reads CASRRQGSSGNTIYF. For the CDR3, the DNA is TGTGCCAGCAGGCGCCAGGGGAGCTCTGGAAACACCATATATTTT.

The rearrangement links TRBV24-1 to TRBJ1-1, with D unclear. The germline V gene has CDR1 KGHDR and CDR2 SFDVKD. The CDR3 has 13 residues. Between the trimmed V and J ends, which lost 0 bases and 4 bases, there was a span of 5 bases. CDR3 sequence (DNA): TGTGCCACCAGTGATTTGTATTCCACTGAAGCTTTCTTT. Protein product: CATSDLYSTEAFF.

The chain joins TRBV5-1 to TRBJ2-5; 8 bases map to TRBD1. This CDR3 comprises 14 residues. Trimming took 7 bases from V and 3 from J; bases not matched to a gene: 8. CDR1 and CDR2 (germline): SGHRS, YFSETQ. CDR3: CASCPSGGEETQYF. The CDR3, as DNA: TGCGCCAGCTGTCCCTCAGGGGGCGAAGAGACCCAGTACTTC.

The J gene is TRBJ1-1, the V gene TRBV19; D gene uncertain. Germline CDR1 and CDR2: LNHDA and SQIVND (reference sequence). The CDR3 is 13 amino acids. V was trimmed by 7 bases and J by 1 base, leaving 10 bases between them. Written as DNA, the CDR3 is TGTGCCAGTAAGCGGGTAGAGAACACTGAAGCTTTCTTT. It codes for CASKRVENTEAFF.

The rearrangement uses TRBV5-4 and TRBJ1-1; 11 bases agree with TRBD1. Germline values: CDR1 SGHNT, CDR2 YYREEE (reference sequence). V trimming: 2 bases; J trimming: 5 bases; junction bases outside the gene matches: 8. The CDR3 has 16 amino acids. This chain's CDR3 is CASSLGQGARFTEAFF. DNA of the CDR3: TGTGCCAGCAGCTTAGGACAGGGGGCAAGGTTTACTGAAGCTTTCTTT.

V is TRBV7-6 and J is TRBJ2-5, with D possibly being TRBD1 (6 bases). CDR1 and CDR2 from the germline V gene are SGHVS and FNYEAQ. The CDR3 is 13 amino acids. V was cut by 5 bases and J by 3 bases, with 10 bases left in between. CDR3 amino acids: CASSRYREETQYF. CDR3 DNA: TGTGCCAGCAGCCGCTACAGGGAAGAGACCCAGTACTTC. Combining the CDR3 with reference TRBV7-6 and TRBJ2-5 gives the whole variable domain GAGVSQSPRYKVTKRGQDVALRCDPISGHVSLYWYRQALGQGPEFLTYFNYEAQQDKSGLPNDRFSAERPEGSISTLTIQRTEQRDSAMYRCASSRYREETQYFGPGTRLLVL.